These 28 T cell receptor beta chains came from one sample sequenced in a study of CD4 T cells in relation to SARS-CoV-2 and coronaviruses. The unexposed donors gave CD4+ T cells in about 2011-2018, prior to COVID-19. This table comes from immunoSEQ multiplex PCR, and its TCRdb copy is limited to in-frame clones, with some not included. The repertoire holds 68,000 or so clones, with just over 90% as singletons. Sequencing input: naive CD4+ T cells from PBMCs. The subset was: naive CD4+ T cells isolated by negative enrichment. The receptor set was obtained from a human donor in good health.

The chain is built from TRBV11-2 and TRBJ2-7; D call uncertain. The CDR3 sequence is 16 residues long. The germline V and J ends were trimmed by 1 base and 5 bases, with 18 bases remaining between them. Germline V CDR1 and CDR2: SGHAT, FQNNGV. Written as DNA, the CDR3 is TGTGCCAGCAGCTTAGTTGCGCCGGAACTTTACCACGAGCAGTACTTC. This gives the protein CASSLVAPELYHEQYF.

This chain uses TRBV5-1 with TRBJ2-5; tentatively, D is TRBD1 or TRBD2 (5 bases each). The CDR3 is 14 amino acids. The V end was cut by 6 bases, the J end by 2 bases, with 14 bases between. Germline V lookup: CDR1 SGHRS, CDR2 YFSETQ. The CDR3 spells CASKTIGGQETQYF. For the CDR3, the DNA is TGCGCCAGCAAAACGATTGGGGGACAAGAGACCCAGTACTTC. Full variable domain (outside the CDR3, taken from reference TRBV5-1 and TRBJ2-5): KAGVTQTPRYLIKTRGQQVTLSCSPISGHRSVSWYQQTPGQGLQFLFEYFSETQRNKGNFPGRFSGRQFSNSRSEMNVSTLELGDSALYLCASKTIGGQETQYFGPGTRLLVL.

The chain links TRBV30 to TRBJ2-3, with D possibly being TRBD1 (6 bases). Germline-derived CDR1 and CDR2 are GTSNPN and SVGIG (reference sequence). The CDR3 has 13 amino acids. With 0 bases removed from V and 3 bases from J, the gap between germline ends came to 7 bases. CDR3 sequence reads: CAWSVGGTDTQYF. The CDR3 region has the DNA TGTGCCTGGAGTGTAGGGGGAACAGATACGCAGTATTTT. The full variable domain, in which reference TRBV30 and TRBJ2-3 provide the parts outside the CDR3, is SQTIHQWPATLVQPVGSPLSLECTVEGTSNPNLYWYRQAAGRGLQLLFYSVGIGQISSEVPQNLSASRPQDRQFILSSKKLLLSDSGFYLCAWSVGGTDTQYFGPGTRLTVL.

The chain has TRBV2 and TRBJ2-5; 8 bases map to TRBD2. Germline V gene sequence: CDR1 SNHLY, CDR2 FYNNEI. The length of the CDR3 is 22 residues. Trimming removed 3 bases from V and 5 bases from J; junction bases left unmatched: 29. This CDR3 is CASSDGGRKIGGAVRVRETQYF. The CDR3 nucleotides are TGTGCCAGCAGTGATGGGGGAAGGAAAATCGGGGGGGCGGTCCGGGTGCGGGAGACCCAGTACTTC.

The rearrangement links TRBV5-1 to TRBJ2-3; D is perhaps TRBD1 (6 bases). V lost 4 bases to trimming and J lost 0 bases, with 12 bases between them. The CDR3 consists of 15 residues. Germline V lookup: CDR1 SGHRS, CDR2 YFSETQ. The CDR3 is CASSRTVSSTDTQYF. CDR3 DNA sequence: TGCGCCAGCAGCCGGACAGTGTCTAGCACAGATACGCAGTATTTT.

The CDR3: CASSPPDPYEQYF. The CDR3 DNA reads as TGTGCCAGCTCACCACCTGACCCCTACGAGCAGTACTTC. This sequence joins TRBV18 and TRBJ2-7; the D is unclear. The V and J ends lost 0 bases and 2 bases respectively, with 5 bases between them. The CDR3 runs 13 residues. CDR1 and CDR2 (germline): KGHSH, LQKENI.

This rearrangement joins TRBV21-1 to TRBJ2-7. TRBV21-1 corresponds to a pseudogene. The CDR3 spans 16 residues. In DNA, the CDR3 is TGTGCCAGCAGCAGAAACAGCGTTGTTAGCTCCTACGAGCAGTACTTC. Amino acid sequence: CASSRNSVVSSYEQYF.

In this sample, this clone turned up once. The chain uses TRBV28 and TRBJ1-5, with 7 positions matching TRBD1. The germline CDR1 and CDR2 sequences are MDHEN and SYDVKM. There are 18 residues in the CDR3. V was pared by 5 bases and J by 0 bases, with 13 bases of the junction left unmatched. CDR3 coding DNA: TGTGCCAGCAGTCACCACGGGACAGATTTTCTTAGCAATCAGCCCCAGCATTTT. Translation: CASSHHGTDFLSNQPQHF.

V usage is TRBV6-2 or TRBV6-3 and J usage is TRBJ2-7; 7 bases agree with TRBD1. The CDR3 totals 14 residues. The V gene end was trimmed by 4 bases and the J gene end by 0 bases; junction bases not matched to a gene: 3. Germline V gene sequence: CDR1 MNHEY, CDR2 SVGEGT. As DNA, the CDR3 is TGTGCCAGCAGTTCTCGGGACAGCTCCTACGAGCAGTACTTC. Residues: CASSSRDSSYEQYF.

The chain is built from TRBV14 and TRBJ2-7; D gene ambiguous. Trimming shortened V by 1 base and J by 5 bases, and 6 bases separated the two germline ends. This CDR3 is built from 12 residues. Germline values: CDR1 SGHDN, CDR2 FVKESK. The CDR3 DNA reads TGTGCCAGCAGCCAAGGTTTTGACGAGCAGTACTTC. The encoded protein is CASSQGFDEQYF.

CDR3 sequence reads: CASSQPPGADTQYF. DNA for the CDR3: TGTGCCAGCAGCCAACCTCCGGGCGCAGATACGCAGTATTTT. This chain links TRBV7-9 with TRBJ2-3, with unresolved D. Germline CDR1 and CDR2: SEHNR and FQNEAQ (reference sequence). V was pared by 5 bases and J by 4 bases, with 13 bases between. CDR3 length equals 14 residues.

V is TRBV19 and J is TRBJ2-7, with 7 bases fitting TRBD1. After removal of 3 bases from V and 3 bases from J, the junction contained 5 bases not matched to a gene. This CDR3 region has 14 residues. CDR1 and CDR2 from the germline V gene are LNHDA and SQIVND (reference sequence). The chain's CDR3 is CASSILRGNYEQYF. CDR3 DNA sequence: TGTGCCAGTAGTATCCTCAGGGGGAACTACGAGCAGTACTTC. Full variable domain (rest looked up from reference TRBV19 and TRBJ2-7): DGGITQSPKYLFRKEGQNVTLSCEQNLNHDAMYWYRQDPGQGLRLIYYSQIVNDFQKGDIAEGYSVSREKKESFPLTVTSAQKNPTAFYLCASSILRGNYEQYFGPGTRLTVT.

The count of this clone is one. The chain has TRBV7-9 and TRBJ1-1; D is unclear. The CDR3 loop spans 13 amino acids. CDR1 and CDR2 from the germline V gene are SEHNR and FQNEAQ (reference sequence). V was clipped by 3 bases and J by 1 base, with 6 bases between them. CDR3 sequence: CASSFGRNTEAFF. CDR3 in DNA: TGTGCCAGCAGCTTTGGTCGGAACACTGAAGCTTTCTTT.

The chain carries TRBV6-5 and TRBJ2-1; D is unresolved. Germline V gene lookup returns CDR1 MNHEY and CDR2 SVGAGI. The length of the CDR3 is 14 residues. V gave up 0 bases and J gave up 3 bases, with 6 bases separating them. The DNA for the CDR3 is TGTGCCAGCAGTTACTCGGGCAGCTACAATGAGCAGTTCTTC. Amino acid sequence: CASSYSGSYNEQFF.

This chain uses TRBV3-1 (or the pseudogene TRBV3-2) with TRBJ2-5; D is unresolved. V dropped 3 bases and J dropped 0 bases, with 2 bases sitting between them. Germline CDR1 is LGHDT and CDR2 is YNNKEL (reference sequence). The CDR3 is made up of 12 amino acids. The CDR3, as DNA: TGTGCCAGCAGCCACGACCAAGAGACCCAGTACTTC. Protein: CASSHDQETQYF.

J is TRBJ2-3 and V is TRBV19; 9 bases are a match to TRBD2. This CDR3 is built from 14 residues. Germline CDR1 LNHDA, CDR2 SQIVND (reference sequence). V was pared by 8 bases and J by 1 base, with 4 bases of the junction left unmatched. In DNA form, the CDR3 reads TGTGCCAGTTCTAGGACTAGCGGCACAGATACGCAGTATTTT. It codes for CASSRTSGTDTQYF.

This clone appeared once. The V gene is TRBV28, the J gene TRBJ1-2; TRBD1 might be the D (6 bases). V was trimmed by 5 bases and J by 2 bases, leaving 15 bases between them. CDR3 length equals 15 residues. Germline V lookup: CDR1 MDHEN, CDR2 SYDVKM. CDR3 sequence reads: CASSAPTGGNYGYTF. CDR3 coding DNA: TGTGCCAGCAGTGCTCCGACAGGTGGAAACTATGGCTACACCTTC.

This clone appeared once. The chain combines TRBV5-1 with TRBJ2-3; 14 bases agree with TRBD2. This CDR3 region has 17 residues. Germline-derived CDR1 and CDR2 are SGHRS and YFSETQ. The junction had 6 bases not matched to a gene; V was cut back by 4 bases and J by 2 bases. The CDR3, as DNA: TGCGCCAGCAGCGGGTCGGGACTAGCGGGGGTCACAGATACGCAGTATTTT. It translates to CASSGSGLAGVTDTQYF.

This chain uses TRBV7-2 with TRBJ2-5; D gene ambiguous. The CDR3 is made up of 13 amino acids. Germline CDR1 SGHTA, CDR2 FQGNSA. V lost 5 bases and J 3 bases, leaving 10 bases between the germline ends. For the CDR3, the DNA is TGTGCCAGCAGCAAGCCCGCGAAAGAGACCCAGTACTTC. It codes for CASSKPAKETQYF.

V usage is TRBV19 and J usage is TRBJ2-2; D gene uncertain. This CDR3 is 14 amino acids long. V dropped 1 base and J dropped 1 base, with 4 bases sitting between them. Germline V CDR1 and CDR2: LNHDA, SQIVND (reference sequence). This CDR3 reads CASSIARNTGELFF. The CDR3 DNA follows: TGTGCCAGTAGTATAGCCAGGAACACCGGGGAGCTGTTTTTT. The full variable domain, its missing parts supplied by reference TRBV19 and TRBJ2-2, is DGGITQSPKYLFRKEGQNVTLSCEQNLNHDAMYWYRQDPGQGLRLIYYSQIVNDFQKGDIAEGYSVSREKKESFPLTVTSAQKNPTAFYLCASSIARNTGELFFGEGSRLTVL.

V gene TRBV19 combines with J gene TRBJ2-3; 9 bases are a match to TRBD2. There are 16 residues in the CDR3. The trim removed 10 bases at V and 5 bases at J, leaving 16 bases unmatched. Germline V CDR1 and CDR2: LNHDA, SQIVND (reference sequence). The DNA for the CDR3 is TGTGCCACTGCGATAGCGGGAGTAGGCGGTGGAGATACGCAGTATTTT. This codes for CATAIAGVGGGDTQYF.

V gene TRBV24-1 combines with J gene TRBJ1-1, with D possibly being TRBD1 (5 bases). Germline V CDR1 and CDR2: KGHDR, SFDVKD. V gave up 9 bases and J gave up 5 bases, with 21 bases separating them. CDR3 length: 15 amino acids. Here the CDR3 DNA reads TGTGCCACCGTCCCCAGGGCATGGCGGAAGACTGAAGCTTTCTTT. Protein product: CATVPRAWRKTEAFF.

V and J are TRBV18 and TRBJ2-5; D ambiguous. Trimming removed 5 bases at V and 2 bases at J, with 9 bases between. Germline V gives CDR1 KGHSH, CDR2 LQKENI. The CDR3 totals 13 residues. CDR3 residues: CASSAALQETQYF. CDR3 sequence (DNA): TGTGCCAGCTCAGCGGCCCTTCAAGAGACCCAGTACTTC. The whole variable domain, filled in from reference TRBV18 and TRBJ2-5, reads NAGVMQNPRHLVRRRGQEARLRCSPMKGHSHVYWYRQLPEEGLKFMVYLQKENIIDESGMPKERFSAEFPKEGPSILRIQQVVRGDSAAYFCASSAALQETQYFGPGTRLLVL.

V is TRBV21-1 and J is TRBJ2-7; no check of the table's D call, TRBD1, against the DNA was made. TRBV21-1 constitutes a pseudogene. This CDR3 region has 14 residues. CDR3 protein: CASSKAARGYEQYF. The DNA for the CDR3 is TGTGCCAGCAGCAAAGCTGCCAGGGGTTACGAGCAGTACTTC.

The rearrangement links TRBV5-1 to TRBJ2-1; 12 positions match TRBD2. V dropped 0 bases and J dropped 10; count of bases not matched to a gene: 8. The CDR3 is 16 amino acids. The germline CDR1 and CDR2 sequences are SGHRS and YFSETQ. The CDR3 bases are TGCGCCAGCAGCTTGGTCGCTAGCGGGGGGGCCGGGGAGCAGTTCTTC. Amino acids: CASSLVASGGAGEQFF.

J is TRBJ2-1 and V is TRBV5-1; TRBD1 matches at 11 bases. J lost 6 bases, V lost 5 bases, and 4 bases had no gene match. Germline CDR1 and CDR2: SGHRS and YFSETQ. The CDR3 contains 14 residues. The CDR3 reads CASRAGTGGNEQFF. CDR3 in DNA: TGCGCCAGCAGAGCCGGGACAGGGGGCAATGAGCAGTTCTTC.

The V gene is TRBV2, the J gene TRBJ1-6, with TRBD1 matching 7 bases. The CDR3 has 15 amino acids. Germline loops: CDR1 SNHLY, CDR2 FYNNEI. V was clipped by 6 bases and J by 4 bases; unmatched bases: 6. CDR3 bases: TGTGCCAGCAGAGTACAGGGGTTGTATAATTCACCCCTCCACTTT. Protein: CASRVQGLYNSPLHF. The full variable domain, rest sourced from reference TRBV2 and TRBJ1-6, is EPEVTQTPSHQVTQMGQEVILRCVPISNHLYFYWYRQILGQKVEFLVSFYNNEISEKSEIFDDQFSVERPDGSNFTLKIRSTKLEDSAMYFCASRVQGLYNSPLHFGNGTRLTVT.

In this sample, this clone turned up once. The chain combines TRBV29-1 with TRBJ1-6; D gene unclear. Deletions cut 4 bases from V and 7 bases from J, with 11 bases between. Germline CDR1 is SQVTM and CDR2 is ANQGSEA. This CDR3 has 13 residues. Here the CDR3 DNA reads TGCAGCGTTGGTAAGGACCTCAATTCACCCCTCCACTTT. Translating it yields CSVGKDLNSPLHF. The full variable domain, its missing parts supplied by reference TRBV29-1 and TRBJ1-6, is SAVISQKPSRDICQRGTSLTIQCQVDSQVTMMFWYRQQPGQSLTLIATANQGSEATYESGFVIDKFPISRPNLTFSTLTVSNMSPEDSSIYLCSVGKDLNSPLHFGNGTRLTVT.